This T cell receptor (beta chain) was sequenced for a study of human T cells and chemical hapten exposure. Study-level information: Upper-back patches of 0.01% DPC were read at 6 days.

The V end was cut by 2 bases, the J end by 4 bases, with 14 bases between. The CDR3 covers 15 residues. Per germline, CDR1 ENHRY and CDR2 SYGVKD. Time point in this sample: patch test 2, 6 weeks after DPC sensitization. The sample's treatment: therapeutic diphenylcyclopropenone sensitization with weekly scalp DPC. Donors were 18 to 70-year-old alopecia patients suitable for DPC. MiXCR was run by TCRdb on the RACE reads, yielding one entry per CDR3 protein. The top ten hold 2% to 2.5% of the sample, which has 100,000 or so distinct CDR3 sequences, 9.3% seen once. The V gene is TRBV10-3, the J gene TRBJ2-5; a weak D match, TRBD2 (6 bases). This TCR came from a woman in her forties with alopecia areata. Some clones in this sample may be carry-over from other donors' samples. This specimen was whole blood, taken in connection with sensitization to the hapten diphenylcyclopropenone (DPC). The CDR3 nucleotides are TGTGCCATCAGTGAGATAACGGGAGCCGGAGAGACCCAGTACTTC. Encoded protein: CAISEITGAGETQYF.